The 6 T cell receptor beta chains presented below share a single source sample, sequenced in a study of tissue T cells after allogeneic stem cell transplantation. Indicated time point: mouse harvest day 7 after allogeneic transplant. Each mouse received 10^7 T-cell-depleted marrow cells plus 10^6 splenic CD5+ T cells by tail vein. Repertoires were generated with immunoSEQ multiplex PCR, while TCRdb's copy carries only in-frame clones and drops some. The data show under 7,500 clones, 40% to 60% seen once. The sample was gut tissue. The receptors originated from a female BALB/c mouse given C57BL/6 T cells with graft-versus-host disease after an allogeneic hematopoietic cell transplant.

This clone was seen a few times. Gene names are mouse gene names. The DNA ends 1 residue before the CDR3 does, and the rest of the CDR3 is filled in from the germline J gene. This rearrangement joins TRBV3 to TRBJ2-4, with D unresolved. The CDR3 contains 12 residues. V lost 3 bases and J 0 bases, leaving 1 base between the germline ends. Germline CDR1 SNHLY, CDR2 FYNGKV (reference sequence). The part of the CDR3 DNA that was read is TGTGCCAGCAGCTTTAGTCAAAACACCTTGTAC. Its protein product is CASSFSQNTLY. The full-length CDR3 reads as CASSFSQNTLYF. Looking up the rest from reference TRBV3 and TRBJ2-4 gives the full variable domain: GPKVLQIPSHQIIDMGQMVTLNCDPVSNHLYFYWYKQILGQQMEFLVNFYNGKVMEKSKLFKDQFSVERPDGSYFTLKIQPTALEDSAVYFCASSFSQNTLYFGAGTRLSVL.

With respect to this clone: The germline and genes are mouse ones. The CDR3 loop is CASSLSRGRSGNTLYF. The covered CDR3 bases are TGTGCCAGCAGTCTGTCAAGGGGGCGCTCTGGAAATACGCTCTAT. V usage is TRBV26 and J usage is TRBJ1-3, with 7 nucleotides matching TRBD1. The DNA ends 1 residue before the CDR3 does, and the rest of the CDR3 is filled in from the germline J gene. V lost 0 bases, J lost 1 base, and 3 bases stayed unmatched. The germline V gene encodes CDR1 KGHPV and CDR2 FQNQEV (reference sequence). The CDR3 loop spans 16 amino acids.

Remarks on this clone: Genes and germline are mouse. The read falls 1 residue short of the CDR3 end, and the missing part is taken from the germline J gene. The chain couples TRBV1 to TRBJ2-7; no reliable D call. CDR1 and CDR2 (germline): NSQYPW, LRSPGD (reference sequence). The CDR3 has 12 amino acids. Trimming removed 1 base at V and 7 bases at J, with 8 bases between. The sequenced CDR3 bases are TGCACCTGCAGTGCAGCCGTGGCCGAACAGTAC. It yields the protein CTCSAAVAEQY. The full CDR3 protein reads CTCSAAVAEQYF.

Comments on this clone: Gene names are the mouse ones. From the germline J gene comes the end of the CDR3, since the read stops 1 residue before it. The V call is TRBV26, the J call TRBJ2-2; TRBD1 might be the D (6 bases). V lost 9 bases to trimming and J lost 0 bases, with 11 bases between them. Germline CDR1 and CDR2: KGHPV and FQNQEV (reference sequence). The CDR3 length is 14 residues. Here the CDR3 reads CASAAGANTGQLYF. The CDR3 bases that were read are TGTGCCAGTGCCGCAGGGGCAAACACCGGGCAGCTCTAC.

This clone was observed a single time. Germline and genes: mouse. Sequencing ends 1 residue short of the CDR3 end; the germline J gene provides the rest. The chain links TRBV3 to TRBJ2-5; possibly TRBD2 for D (6 bases). V was clipped by 1 base and J by 0 bases, with 8 bases between them. Germline values: CDR1 SNHLY, CDR2 FYNGKV (reference sequence). The CDR3 totals 15 residues. The CDR3 here is CASSLVWGNQDTQYF. The sequenced CDR3 bases are TGTGCCAGCAGCTTAGTCTGGGGTAACCAAGACACCCAGTAC.

Of note for this clone: All gene names here are mouse names. The CDR3 DNA, read in part, is TGTGCCAGCAGCTTAGTCAGTTCTGGAAATACGCTCTAT. It codes for CASSLVSSGNTLY. From start to end, the CDR3 is CASSLVSSGNTLYF. This rearrangement joins TRBV3 to TRBJ1-3; D ambiguous. The CDR3 is cut off 1 residue early in the read; its end comes from the germline J gene. Looked up from germline, CDR1 is SNHLY and CDR2 is FYNGKV (reference sequence). Trimming removed 1 base at V and 0 bases at J, with 4 bases between. The CDR3 is 14 residues long.